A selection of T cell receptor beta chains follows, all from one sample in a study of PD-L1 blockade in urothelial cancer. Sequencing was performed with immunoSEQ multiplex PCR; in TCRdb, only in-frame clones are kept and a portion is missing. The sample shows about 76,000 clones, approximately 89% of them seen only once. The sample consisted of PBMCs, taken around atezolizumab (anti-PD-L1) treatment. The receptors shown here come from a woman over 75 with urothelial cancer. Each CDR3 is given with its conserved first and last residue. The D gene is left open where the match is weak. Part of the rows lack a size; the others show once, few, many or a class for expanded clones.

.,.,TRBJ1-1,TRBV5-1,CASSLQDRGTEAFF,TGCGCCAGCAGCTTGCAGGACCGGGGCACTGAAGCTTTCTTT
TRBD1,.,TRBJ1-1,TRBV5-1,CASSLVEQGGMNTEAFF,TGCGCCAGCAGCTTGGTTGAACAGGGGGGTATGAACACTGAAGCTTTCTTT
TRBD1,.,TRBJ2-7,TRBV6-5,CASSYSSRGLKYEQYF,TGTGCCAGCAGTTACTCGAGCAGGGGGCTTAAGTACGAGCAGTACTTC
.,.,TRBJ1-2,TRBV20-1,CSARGGYGYTF,TGCAGTGCTCGGGGAGGGTATGGCTACACCTTC
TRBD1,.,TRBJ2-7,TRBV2,CASIQDRGDYEQYF,TGTGCCAGCATCCAGGACAGGGGAGACTACGAGCAGTACTTC
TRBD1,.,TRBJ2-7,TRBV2,CASKVTGQPIYEQYF,TGTGCCAGCAAGGTCACGGGACAGCCTATCTACGAGCAGTACTTC
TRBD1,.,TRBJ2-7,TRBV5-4,CASSQGQDREQYF,TGTGCCAGCAGTCAAGGACAGGACAGGGAGCAGTACTTC
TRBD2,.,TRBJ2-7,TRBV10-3,CAISEALAGGPYEQYF,TGTGCCATCAGTGAGGCACTAGCGGGAGGGCCTTACGAGCAGTACTTC
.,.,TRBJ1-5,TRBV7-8,CASSSRGDNSNQPQHF,TGTGCCAGCAGCTCCCGGGGGGACAATAGCAATCAGCCCCAGCATTTT
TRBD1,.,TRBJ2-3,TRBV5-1,CASSRQGKDTQYF,TGCGCCAGCTCGCGACAGGGAAAAGATACGCAGTATTTT
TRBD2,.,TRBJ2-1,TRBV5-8,CASSLGLADLLTSYNEQFF,TGTGCCAGCAGCCTCGGACTAGCGGACCTACTCACCTCCTACAATGAGCAGTTCTTC
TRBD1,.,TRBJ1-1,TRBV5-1,CASSWGPGQGRPEAFF,TGCGCCAGCAGCTGGGGACCGGGACAGGGGCGACCAGAAGCTTTCTTT
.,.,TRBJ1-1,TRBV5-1,CASSLESRNTEAFF,TGCGCCAGCAGCTTGGAAAGTAGGAACACTGAAGCTTTCTTT
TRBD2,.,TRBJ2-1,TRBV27,CASSLLAGVYNEQFF,TGTGCCAGCAGTTTACTAGCGGGAGTATATAATGAGCAGTTCTTC
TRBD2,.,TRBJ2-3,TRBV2,CASGRESTDTQYF,TGTGCCAGCGGGAGGGAGTCCACAGATACGCAGTATTTT
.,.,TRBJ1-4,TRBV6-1,CASSSSGNIEKLFF,TGTGCCAGCAGTTCCTCAGGGAATATCGAAAAACTGTTTTTT
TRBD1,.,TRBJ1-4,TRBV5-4,CASSFVGQGYEKLFF,TGTGCCAGCAGCTTCGTGGGACAGGGATATGAAAAACTGTTTTTT
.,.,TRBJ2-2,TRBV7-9,CASSLVASAGELFF,TGTGCCAGCAGCTTAGTAGCTAGCGCCGGGGAGCTGTTTTTT
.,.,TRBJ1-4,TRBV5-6,CASSLGSAGEKLFF,TGTGCCAGCAGCTTGGGCTCAGCGGGGGAAAAACTGTTTTTT
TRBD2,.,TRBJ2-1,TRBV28,CASSPPTSGRGNEQFF,TGTGCCAGCAGTCCCCCGACTAGCGGGAGAGGGAATGAGCAGTTCTTC
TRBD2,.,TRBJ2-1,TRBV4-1,CASSQDYTSGSSYNEQFF,TGCGCCAGCAGCCAAGATTATACTAGCGGGAGCTCCTACAATGAGCAGTTCTTC
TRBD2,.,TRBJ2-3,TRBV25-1,CASSPRGPAGVTDTQYF,TGTGCCAGCAGCCCTAGAGGCCCAGCGGGAGTCACAGATACGCAGTATTTT
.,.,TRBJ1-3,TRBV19,CASSTDGAGNTIYF,TGTGCCAGTAGTACGGATGGGGCCGGAAACACCATATATTTT
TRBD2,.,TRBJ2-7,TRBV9,CASSLGTSGNYEQYF,TGTGCCAGCAGCTTAGGGACTAGCGGGAACTACGAGCAGTACTTC
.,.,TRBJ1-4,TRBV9,CASSGGGTGEKLFF,TGTGCCAGCAGCGGAGGGGGTACGGGAGAAAAACTGTTTTTT
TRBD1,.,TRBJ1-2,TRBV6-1,CASRLRGLSNYGYTF,TGTGCCAGCAGGCTCAGGGGGCTTTCTAACTATGGCTACACCTTC
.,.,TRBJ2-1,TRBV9,CASSVLTGRNNEQFF,TGTGCCAGCAGCGTTCTGACAGGACGGAACAATGAGCAGTTCTTC
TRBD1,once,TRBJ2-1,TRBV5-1,CASSLVAGGGNEQFF,TGCGCCAGCAGCTTGGTGGCAGGGGGCGGGAATGAGCAGTTCTTC
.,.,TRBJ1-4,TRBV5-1,CASSLEVGRGGLFF,TGCGCCAGCAGCTTGGAGGTGGGGAGGGGCGGCTTGTTTTTT
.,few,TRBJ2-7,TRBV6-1,CASVNGQRLTYEQYF,TGTGCCAGCGTCAACGGACAACGACTGACCTACGAGCAGTACTTC
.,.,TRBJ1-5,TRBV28,CASSSSTQAHNQPQHF,TGTGCCAGCAGTTCGTCCACACAGGCACACAATCAGCCCCAGCATTTT
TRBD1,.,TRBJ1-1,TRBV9,CASSVGTGFVGAFF,TGTGCCAGCAGCGTGGGGACAGGGTTTGTCGGAGCTTTCTTT
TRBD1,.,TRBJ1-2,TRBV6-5,CASSRTGAYGYTF,TGTGCCAGCAGTCGGACAGGGGCATATGGCTACACCTTC
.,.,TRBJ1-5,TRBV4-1,CASSQDYPGQNQPQHF,TGCGCCAGCAGCCAAGATTATCCAGGTCAGAATCAGCCCCAGCATTTT
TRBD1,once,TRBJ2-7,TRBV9,CASSPQTGAYEQYF,TGTGCCAGCAGCCCCCAGACAGGGGCCTACGAGCAGTACTTC
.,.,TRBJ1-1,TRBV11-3,CASSLLGENTEAFF,TGTGCCAGCAGCTTACTCGGGGAGAACACTGAAGCTTTCTTT
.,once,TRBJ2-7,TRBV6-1,CASSEEGGRTYGQYF,TGTGCCAGCAGTGAAGAAGGAGGAAGAACCTACGGGCAGTACTTC
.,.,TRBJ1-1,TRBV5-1,CASSLGRANTEAFF,TGCGCCAGCAGCTTGGGGAGGGCGAACACTGAAGCTTTCTTT
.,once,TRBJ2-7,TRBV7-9,CASIDSSGSSYEQYF,TGTGCCAGCATCGACTCGTCCGGGAGCTCCTACGAGCAGTACTTC
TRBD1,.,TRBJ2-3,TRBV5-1,CASSLGQGSTDTQYF,TGCGCCAGCAGCTTGGGACAGGGCAGCACAGATACGCAGTATTTT
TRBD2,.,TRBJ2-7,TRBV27,CASSSRTSGRQSYEQYF,TGTGCCAGCAGTTCTCGGACTAGCGGGAGGCAATCCTACGAGCAGTACTTC